The clone carrying this T cell receptor beta chain is categorized as medium-sized. The V gene's germline CDR1 is DFQATT and CDR2 SNEGSKA (reference sequence). The CDR3 is 13 amino acids. V lost 3 bases to trimming and J lost 5 bases, with 11 bases between them. This specimen belongs to a study of T-cell reconstitution after alpha-beta-depleted transplantation in children. During its preparation, the TCRbeta library received unique molecular identifiers. TCRdb reprocessed the PCR reads via MiXCR and lists one record per CDR3 protein. The profile shows some 280,000 distinct CDR3 sequences, about 10% of them singletons.

The sequence derives from a human donor who donated a stem cell graft to a child with SCID. V is TRBV20-1 and J is TRBJ2-1; D is unresolved. The specimen comprised PBMCs from the stem cell graft donor, sampled from the stem cell graft. CDR3: CSARGKPDNEQFF. The CDR3 region has the DNA TGCAGTGCTAGGGGAAAACCAGACAATGAGCAGTTCTTC.